The 14 T cell receptor beta chains given below trace back to one sample, sequenced in a study of monozygotic twins with inflammatory bowel disease. TCRdb reprocessed the 5' RACE reads and stores each CDR3 protein as one record, lacking DNA. The data show about 380,000 distinct CDR3 sequences, and the top ten clones hold roughly 2.6%. Sequenced: blood. These TCRs come from a human donor with ulcerative colitis or Crohn's disease, or a healthy co-twin of an affected twin (not recorded which).

The chain recombines TRBV7-6 with TRBJ2-5; the TCRdb D gene call, TRBD2, has no DNA to confirm it. Germline CDR1 reads SGHVS; CDR2 reads FNYEAQ. The CDR3 sequence is 17 residues long. CDR3 loop: CASSPITSGGAGETQYF.

The V gene is TRBV28, the J gene TRBJ2-5; the TCRdb call, TRBD1, lacks DNA for checking. The CDR3 contains 15 residues. CDR1 and CDR2 from the germline V gene are MDHEN and SYDVKM. CDR3 protein: CASSSRGMLQETQYF.

CDR3 amino acids: CASRRGPSGNTIYF. This chain connects TRBV6-5 to TRBJ1-3; TCRdb's D call of TRBD1 is untestable without DNA. This CDR3 has 14 residues. Germline lookup yields CDR1 MNHEY and CDR2 SVGAGI.

The chain carries TRBV15 and TRBJ2-5; lacking DNA, the TRBD1 call made by TCRdb goes unchecked. Germline CDR1 reads LNHNV; CDR2 reads YYDKDF (reference sequence). This CDR3 has 14 residues. CDR3 sequence reads: CATSRNRGQETQYF.

The chain carries TRBV24-1 and TRBJ2-5; TCRdb selects TRBD1, and the lack of DNA leaves this call unchecked. This CDR3 is built from 15 residues. Germline-derived CDR1 and CDR2 are KGHDR and SFDVKD. The CDR3 here is CATSDLGQGKETQYF.

This chain joins TRBV5-1 and TRBJ2-7; TCRdb outputs TRBD1, but without DNA this stays unchecked. Germline V gene lookup returns CDR1 SGHRS and CDR2 YFSETQ. CDR3 size: 14 residues. This CDR3 reads CASSLEGQGYEQYF.

The chain recombines TRBV5-1 with TRBJ1-1; no DNA is available, so the TRBD1 call from TCRdb remains unchecked. This CDR3 spans 15 amino acids. Per the germline V gene, CDR1 is SGHRS and CDR2 is YFSETQ. The CDR3 spells CASSFVDTKNTEAFF.

The CDR3 spells CASSQDRISNQPQHF. The genes are TRBV4-3 and TRBJ1-5. Looked up from germline, CDR1 is LGHNA and CDR2 is YSLEER. The CDR3 spans 15 residues.

The genes are TRBV5-1 and TRBJ2-7. The CDR3 has 12 residues. Germline CDR1 reads SGHRS; CDR2 reads YFSETQ. Here the CDR3 reads CASSLVGFEQYF. The entire variable domain, with the rest obtained from reference TRBV5-1 and TRBJ2-7, is as follows: KAGVTQTPRYLIKTRGQQVTLSCSPISGHRSVSWYQQTPGQGLQFLFEYFSETQRNKGNFPGRFSGRQFSNSRSEMNVSTLELGDSALYLCASSLVGFEQYFGPGTRLTVT.

The J gene is TRBJ2-3, the V gene TRBV2; the D call from TCRdb, TRBD2, cannot be confirmed without DNA. CDR1 is SNHLY and CDR2 is FYNNEI in the germline V gene. The CDR3 spans 13 residues. CDR3 loop: CASSGGITDTQYF. Variable domain in full (rest from reference TRBV2 and TRBJ2-3): EPEVTQTPSHQVTQMGQEVILRCVPISNHLYFYWYRQILGQKVEFLVSFYNNEISEKSEIFDDQFSVERPDGSNFTLKIRSTKLEDSAMYFCASSGGITDTQYFGPGTRLTVL.

The chain uses TRBV12-3 or TRBV12-4 and TRBJ1-2. CDR3 size: 13 residues. The CDR3 loop is CASSLYEDYGYTF.

This chain uses TRBV5-4 with TRBJ1-1; TCRdb names TRBD1, which stays unverified in the absence of DNA. Germline-derived CDR1 and CDR2 are SGHNT and YYREEE (reference sequence). The CDR3 is 16 residues long. The CDR3 spells CASSFFGWGPDTEAFF.

The chain recombines TRBV27 with TRBJ2-1; as DNA is missing, the TRBD1 call by TCRdb cannot be tested. The CDR3 totals 14 residues. From germline, CDR1 is MNHEY and CDR2 SMNVEV (reference sequence). The CDR3 sequence is CASSLGVSYNEQFF.

The gene calls are TRBV20-1 and TRBJ2-4; checking the TCRdb D call of TRBD1 is not possible without DNA. CDR1 is DFQATT and CDR2 is SNEGSKA in the germline V gene (reference sequence). The CDR3 totals 13 residues. CDR3 loop: CSARVWGQNIQYF.